Here is one TCR beta chain with its context. The trim removed 4 bases at V and 5 bases at J, leaving 6 bases unmatched. The CDR3 runs 14 residues. Germline CDR1 reads LGHDT; CDR2 reads YNNKEL (reference sequence). As processed by the authors: Researchers report that nucleated cell counts were estimated from reference gene primer amplification. The data were produced by immunoSEQ multiplex PCR, yet TCRdb's version contains in-frame clones alone and is incomplete. V, J and clone size were drawn from that table, and D and trimming were deduced from the DNA. Of 90,000 to 150,000 clones listed, 65% to 90% are singletons. This record belongs to a study of blood T cell repertoires in COVID-19. Study context: The United States, Italy and Spain supplied acute and convalescent COVID-19 samples. Sources were T cells, B-cell-depleted T cells, or PBMCs; the material itself was cDNA or gDNA.

This clonotype was obtained from a man of 80 years or more with acute or convalescent COVID-19. Specimen: peripheral blood. The V and J genes are TRBV3-1 (or the pseudogene TRBV3-2) and TRBJ2-7; 9 positions agree with TRBD1. The CDR3 sequence: CASSRDRDVHEQYF. CDR3 bases: TGTGCCAGCAGCCGGGACAGGGACGTACACGAGCAGTACTTC.